These T cell receptor beta chains were read from a single sample in a study of response to subunit inactivated influenza vaccine. TCRdb reprocessed the RT-PCR reads with MiXCR, giving one entry per CDR3 protein. The table records roughly 500,000 distinct CDR3 sequences, under 30% of them present only once. These data were also filed under a second study, of T cells expressing NK-cell markers.

Here the sequenced sample was CD4+ T cells sorted from PBMCs, taken 11 to 12 days after vaccination. The receptors originated from a middle-aged man who received an inactivated influenza vaccine. Both conserved end residues are part of each CDR3. Each record gives: CDR3 length, J gene, clone size, D gene, V gene, CDR3 protein, CDR3 DNA. A D gene is named only where the DNA matches it firmly. Only part of the rows carry a size: once, few, many, or a class if the clone is expanded.

len: 15
j_gene: TRBJ2-5
abundance: few
d_gene: NA
v_gene: TRBV5-6
CDR3aa: CASSLIGRSQETQYF
CDR3nt: TGTGCCAGCAGCTTGATCGGCAGGAGCCAAGAGACCCAGTACTTC

len: 16
j_gene: TRBJ2-6
abundance: NA
d_gene: NA
v_gene: TRBV7-2
CDR3aa: CASSLVLHSGANVLTF
CDR3nt: TGTGCCAGCAGCTTAGTTCTCCACTCTGGGGCCAACGTCCTGACTTTC

len: 13
j_gene: TRBJ2-2
abundance: NA
d_gene: NA
v_gene: TRBV20-1
CDR3aa: CSARDRRAGELFF
CDR3nt: TGCAGTGCTAGAGATCGGAGGGCCGGGGAGCTGTTTTTT

len: 14
j_gene: TRBJ1-2
abundance: NA
d_gene: TRBD1
v_gene: TRBV20-1
CDR3aa: CSARDRWTGGGYTF
CDR3nt: TGCAGTGCTAGAGATAGGTGGACAGGGGGAGGCTACACCTTC

len: 14
j_gene: TRBJ2-1
abundance: NA
d_gene: TRBD2
v_gene: TRBV6-1
CDR3aa: CASSDRGGPNEQFF
CDR3nt: TGTGCCAGCAGTGACCGGGGAGGGCCGAATGAGCAGTTCTTC

len: 11
j_gene: TRBJ2-7
abundance: many
d_gene: NA
v_gene: TRBV29-1
CDR3aa: CSVDTSYEQYF
CDR3nt: TGCAGCGTTGACACCTCCTACGAGCAGTACTTC

len: 15
j_gene: TRBJ1-1
abundance: few
d_gene: NA
v_gene: TRBV3-1
CDR3aa: CASSQGVGLNTEAFF
CDR3nt: TGTGCCAGCAGCCAAGGGGTTGGCTTGAACACTGAAGCTTTCTTT

len: 16
j_gene: TRBJ2-5
abundance: many
d_gene: TRBD2
v_gene: TRBV29-1
CDR3aa: CSVEGGSGGYQETQYF
CDR3nt: TGCAGCGTTGAAGGTGGATCGGGAGGTTACCAAGAGACCCAGTACTTC

len: 13
j_gene: TRBJ2-1
abundance: few
d_gene: NA
v_gene: TRBV21-1
CDR3aa: CASTPRGYNEQFF
CDR3nt: TGTGCCAGCACTCCCAGGGGGTACAATGAGCAGTTCTTC

len: 15
j_gene: TRBJ2-5
abundance: NA
d_gene: TRBD2
v_gene: TRBV5-1
CDR3aa: CASSSGRSRGETQYF
CDR3nt: TGCGCCAGTAGTAGCGGGAGGTCTCGGGGTGAGACCCAGTACTTC

len: 17
j_gene: TRBJ2-1
abundance: few
d_gene: TRBD2
v_gene: TRBV6-2/TRBV6-3
CDR3aa: CASSRVAGGPLYNEQFF
CDR3nt: TGTGCCAGCTCGCGGGTTGCGGGAGGGCCTCTCTACAATGAGCAGTTCTTC

len: 12
j_gene: TRBJ2-2
abundance: few
d_gene: NA
v_gene: TRBV6-2/TRBV6-3
CDR3aa: CASRQITGELFF
CDR3nt: TGTGCCAGCCGACAGATCACCGGGGAGCTGTTTTTT

len: 15
j_gene: TRBJ1-6
abundance: NA
d_gene: NA
v_gene: TRBV20-1
CDR3aa: CSAISGSRGNSPLHF
CDR3nt: TGCAGTGCTATTTCAGGGTCACGGGGTAATTCACCCCTCCACTTT

len: 13
j_gene: TRBJ2-2
abundance: many
d_gene: NA
v_gene: TRBV7-8
CDR3aa: CASILGNTGELFF
CDR3nt: TGTGCCAGCATCCTGGGGAACACCGGGGAGCTGTTTTTT

len: 18
j_gene: TRBJ2-5
abundance: NA
d_gene: TRBD2
v_gene: TRBV24-1
CDR3aa: CATSDPGLGFAEIETQYF
CDR3nt: TGTGCCACCAGTGACCCAGGACTAGGATTCGCCGAAATAGAGACCCAGTACTTC

len: 14
j_gene: TRBJ2-3
abundance: many
d_gene: TRBD2
v_gene: TRBV20-1
CDR3aa: CSVTPGLATDTQYF
CDR3nt: TGCAGTGTTACACCGGGACTAGCTACAGATACGCAGTATTTT

len: 14
j_gene: TRBJ2-7
abundance: few
d_gene: NA
v_gene: TRBV7-2
CDR3aa: CASRLDGGSYEQYF
CDR3nt: TGTGCCAGCAGGCTGGACGGTGGCTCCTACGAGCAGTACTTC

len: 12
j_gene: TRBJ1-2
abundance: NA
d_gene: NA
v_gene: TRBV15
CDR3aa: CATSKTEYGYTF
CDR3nt: TGTGCCACCAGCAAGACGGAGTATGGCTACACCTTC

len: 16
j_gene: TRBJ2-2
abundance: NA
d_gene: NA
v_gene: TRBV4-2
CDR3aa: CASSRQLAESTGELFF
CDR3nt: TGTGCCAGCAGCCGGCAGCTTGCGGAGAGTACCGGGGAGCTGTTTTTT

len: 13
j_gene: TRBJ2-4
abundance: NA
d_gene: TRBD2
v_gene: TRBV6-2/TRBV6-3
CDR3aa: CASSPSGPSAAYF
CDR3nt: TGTGCCAGCAGTCCTAGCGGCCCATCGGCCGCGTACTTC

len: 14
j_gene: TRBJ1-2
abundance: NA
d_gene: TRBD1
v_gene: TRBV6-2/TRBV6-3
CDR3aa: CASGDSGANYGYTF
CDR3nt: TGTGCCAGCGGGGACAGCGGGGCTAACTATGGCTACACCTTC

len: 18
j_gene: TRBJ2-2
abundance: few
d_gene: NA
v_gene: TRBV24-1
CDR3aa: CATSDTPLWAGYTGELFF
CDR3nt: TGTGCCACCAGTGATACCCCCCTTTGGGCGGGATACACCGGGGAGCTGTTTTTT

len: 14
j_gene: TRBJ2-3
abundance: NA
d_gene: TRBD2
v_gene: TRBV20-1
CDR3aa: CSARVAGPTDTQYF
CDR3nt: TGCAGTGCTAGAGTAGCGGGGCCAACAGATACGCAGTATTTT

len: 15
j_gene: TRBJ1-4
abundance: few
d_gene: NA
v_gene: TRBV5-5
CDR3aa: CASSFRQTTNEKLFF
CDR3nt: TGTGCCAGCAGCTTTAGACAGACAACTAATGAAAAACTGTTTTTT

len: 16
j_gene: TRBJ2-7
abundance: once
d_gene: NA
v_gene: TRBV5-5
CDR3aa: CASSPSLVGALFEQYF
CDR3nt: TGCGCCAGCAGCCCCTCCCTAGTCGGGGCTCTTTTCGAGCAGTACTTC

len: 15
j_gene: TRBJ2-1
abundance: few
d_gene: TRBD1
v_gene: TRBV5-1
CDR3aa: CASSPGQGVFSEQFF
CDR3nt: TGCGCCAGCAGCCCCGGACAGGGGGTATTTAGTGAGCAGTTCTTC

len: 14
j_gene: TRBJ2-3
abundance: NA
d_gene: TRBD1
v_gene: TRBV29-1
CDR3aa: CSVSVTGYSDTQYF
CDR3nt: TGCAGCGTTTCCGTGACAGGGTATTCAGATACGCAGTATTTT

len: 12
j_gene: TRBJ1-5
abundance: NA
d_gene: NA
v_gene: TRBV7-2
CDR3aa: CASTVEAQPQHF
CDR3nt: TGTGCCAGCACCGTCGAGGCTCAGCCCCAGCATTTT

len: 13
j_gene: TRBJ1-5
abundance: NA
d_gene: TRBD1
v_gene: TRBV20-1
CDR3aa: CSAQGQMGQPQHF
CDR3nt: TGCAGTGCCCAGGGACAGATGGGGCAGCCCCAGCATTTT

len: 14
j_gene: TRBJ1-1
abundance: few
d_gene: NA
v_gene: TRBV2
CDR3aa: CASKRNGPNTEAFF
CDR3nt: TGTGCCAGCAAAAGGAACGGTCCGAACACTGAAGCTTTCTTT

len: 14
j_gene: TRBJ2-7
abundance: NA
d_gene: TRBD2
v_gene: TRBV29-1
CDR3aa: CSVAASGSSYEQYF
CDR3nt: TGCAGCGTTGCGGCTAGCGGGAGCTCCTACGAGCAGTACTTC

len: 15
j_gene: TRBJ2-1
abundance: few
d_gene: NA
v_gene: TRBV24-1
CDR3aa: CATSDRTRIHNEQFF
CDR3nt: TGTGCCACCAGTGACCGGACCAGGATCCACAATGAGCAGTTCTTC

len: 15
j_gene: TRBJ1-3
abundance: few
d_gene: NA
v_gene: TRBV18
CDR3aa: CASSPSYLGRNTIYF
CDR3nt: TGTGCCAGCTCACCAAGCTACCTGGGGAGAAACACCATATATTTT

len: 11
j_gene: TRBJ2-1
abundance: NA
d_gene: NA
v_gene: TRBV2
CDR3aa: CASSYTPQQFF
CDR3nt: TGTGCCAGCAGTTATACCCCGCAGCAGTTCTTC

len: 11
j_gene: TRBJ1-1
abundance: few
d_gene: NA
v_gene: TRBV20-1
CDR3aa: CSARESTEAFF
CDR3nt: TGCAGTGCTAGGGAGTCCACTGAAGCTTTCTTT